This T cell receptor (beta chain) was recovered during a study of PD-1 blockade in classical Hodgkin lymphoma. Study-level background: The patients were dosed with nivolumab 3 mg/kg, infused intravenously every 2 weeks.

Germline V CDR1 and CDR2: SGHTA, FQGNSA. Deletions cut 1 base from V and 7 bases from J, with 10 bases between. The length of the CDR3 is 14 residues. General study results and limits: After ASCT, patients who started nivolumab under 1 year later were excluded.

Regarding time point: cycle 4 day 1 (C4D1), after six to seven weeks of nivolumab. Each of the patients experienced relapse following autologous stem cell transplantation, and their brentuximab vedotin exposure differed. Starting with thawed PBMCs, CD4+ T cells were purified by magnetic negative selection. The patients, who had relapsed/refractory classical Hodgkin lymphoma, achieved best responses of complete response, partial response or progressive disease. Comments on this clone: The antigen remains unidentified.

Data came from immunoSEQ multiplex PCR; TCRdb stores just in-frame clones and leaves some out. The data hold around 18,000 clones, with roughly 80% observed a single time. This receptor was obtained from a human donor with classical Hodgkin lymphoma. This sequence joins TRBV7-2 and TRBJ1-4; D unclear. This sample comprised CD4+ T cells from blood, obtained before the fourth cycle of nivolumab. CDR3 region: CASSLGLGSEKLFF. The CDR3 coding sequence is TGTGCCAGCAGCTTAGGGTTAGGCAGTGAAAAACTGTTTTTT.